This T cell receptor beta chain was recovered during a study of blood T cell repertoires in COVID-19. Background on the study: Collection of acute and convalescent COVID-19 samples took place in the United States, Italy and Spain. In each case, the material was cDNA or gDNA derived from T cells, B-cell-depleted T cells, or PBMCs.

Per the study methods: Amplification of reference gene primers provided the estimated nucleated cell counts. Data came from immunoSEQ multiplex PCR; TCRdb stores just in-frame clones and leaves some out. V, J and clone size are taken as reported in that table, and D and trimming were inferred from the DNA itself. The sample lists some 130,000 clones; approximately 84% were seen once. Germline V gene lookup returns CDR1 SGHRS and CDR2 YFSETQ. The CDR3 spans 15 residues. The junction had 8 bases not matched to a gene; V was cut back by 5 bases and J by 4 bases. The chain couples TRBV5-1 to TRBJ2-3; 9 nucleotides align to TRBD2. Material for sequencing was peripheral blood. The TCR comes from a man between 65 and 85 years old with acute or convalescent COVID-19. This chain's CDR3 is CASRLSGGGADTQYF. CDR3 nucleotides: TGCGCCAGCAGGCTTAGCGGGGGTGGCGCAGATACGCAGTATTTT. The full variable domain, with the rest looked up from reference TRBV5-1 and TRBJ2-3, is KAGVTQTPRYLIKTRGQQVTLSCSPISGHRSVSWYQQTPGQGLQFLFEYFSETQRNKGNFPGRFSGRQFSNSRSEMNVSTLELGDSALYLCASRLSGGGADTQYFGPGTRLTVL.